This T cell receptor (beta chain) stems from a study of shared clonotypes between healthy human individuals. CD8 cells classed as naive were CD45RO-negative and positively selected for CCR7, excluding terminally differentiated effector memory CD45RA+ cells. The V gene lost 4 bases and the J gene lost 5 bases, with 11 bases spanning the gap. The germline V gene encodes CDR1 MDHEN and CDR2 SYDVKM. The CDR3 has 14 residues. Profiling relied on immunoSEQ multiplex PCR, and the TCRdb table lists in-frame clones only, not all of them. The sample includes 660,000 or so clones, 96% of them seen just once. The sequenced sample consisted of naive CD8+ T cells sorted from blood. The receptor was isolated from a woman aged 25 to 39 in good health. The V call is TRBV28, the J call TRBJ1-4; weak D call: TRBD1 (5 bases). CDR3 sequence reads: CASSSRDGNEKLFF. The CDR3, as DNA: TGTGCCAGCAGTTCCCGGGACGGGAATGAAAAACTGTTTTTT. Together with reference TRBV28 and TRBJ1-4, the CDR3 gives the full variable domain: DVKVTQSSRYLVKRTGEKVFLECVQDMDHENMFWYRQDPGLGLRLIYFSYDVKMKEKGDIPEGYSVSREKKERFSLILESASTNQTSMYLCASSSRDGNEKLFFGSGTQLSVL.